Below are 25 T cell receptor beta chains sequenced from a single sample in a study of T cell clonotyping in hematopoietic cell transplantation. Assay used: immunoSEQ multiplex PCR; TCRdb lists only in-frame clones, some missing. The sample lists almost 8,500 clones; about 89% were seen once. This sample comprised peripheral blood mononuclear cells, obtained at the time of graft-versus-host disease after allogeneic stem cell transplant. Every receptor here comes from a male patient aged 60-69 years who had an allogeneic stem cell transplant from a related donor, so the T cells may come from the graft donor. Some clones in this sample may be carry-over from other donors' samples.

The CDR3 nucleotides are TGTGCCACCAGCAGAGTGGGCACCGGGGAGCTGTTTTTT. Amino acid sequence: CATSRVGTGELFF. The chain is built from TRBV15 and TRBJ2-2; no definite D call. Trimming pared 1 base from V and 4 bases from J, leaving 4 bases between. The CDR3 has 13 residues. Germline V gives CDR1 LNHNV, CDR2 YYDKDF (reference sequence).

For the CDR3, the DNA is TGTGCCAGCAGCTTGTGGACTAGCGGGGATGAGCAGTTCTTC. Translated, it gives CASSLWTSGDEQFF. The gene calls are TRBV7-3 and TRBJ2-1; 12 nucleotides line up with TRBD2. After removal of 3 bases from V and 8 bases from J, the junction contained 2 bases not matched to a gene. In germline, CDR1 is SGHTA, CDR2 FQGTGA. This CDR3 has 14 amino acids.

The V and J genes are TRBV2 and TRBJ1-1; D unresolved. The CDR3 covers 14 residues. CDR1 is SNHLY, CDR2 FYNNEI, per germline. The V end was cut by 10 bases, the J end by 4 bases, with 19 bases between. The CDR3 here is CATEGLTWRTEAFF. DNA of the CDR3: TGTGCCACAGAGGGCCTAACTTGGCGCACTGAAGCTTTCTTT.

In DNA form, the CDR3 reads TGTGCGGTTAGCGGGGCCCTCCGTGAGACCCAGTACTTC. Protein sequence: CAVSGALRETQYF. The chain is built from TRBV28 and TRBJ2-5; 8 bases map to TRBD2. The CDR3 has 13 amino acids. Germline lookup yields CDR1 MDHEN and CDR2 SYDVKM.

The genes are TRBV2 and TRBJ1-5; the D is unclear. CDR3 length: 12 amino acids. In germline, CDR1 is SNHLY, CDR2 FYNNEI. V was clipped by 2 bases and J by 1 base, with 0 bases between them. For the CDR3, the DNA is TGTGCCAGCAGTGAAAGCAATCAGCCCCAGCATTTT. This translates into CASSESNQPQHF.

This chain joins TRBV5-1 and TRBJ2-1; D is unresolved. This CDR3 contains 15 residues. Trimming pared 2 bases from V and 1 base from J, leaving 10 bases between. Germline CDR1 and CDR2: SGHRS and YFSETQ. CDR3: CASSFDSRSYNEQFF. DNA of the CDR3: TGCGCCAGCAGCTTCGACTCTCGTTCCTACAATGAGCAGTTCTTC.

This clone has only one observation. The rearrangement uses TRBV10-2 and TRBJ1-6, with a weak D call TRBD1 (5 bases). Germline V gene lookup returns CDR1 WSHSY and CDR2 SAAADI. Trimming took off 5 bases at V and 9 bases at J, with 11 bases between the two ends. The CDR3 sequence is 13 residues long. CDR3 nucleotides: TGCGCCAGCAGTAAGGGGTCAGGTTCACCCCTCCACTTT. Encoded protein: CASSKGSGSPLHF.

This rearrangement joins TRBV11-3 to TRBJ1-2; D not certain. Germline V gene lookup returns CDR1 SGHNT and CDR2 YENEEA. This CDR3 contains 12 residues. Between the trimmed V and J ends, which lost 2 bases and 9 bases, there was a span of 10 bases. Here the CDR3 DNA reads TGTGCCAGCAGCTTATGGATGGATCGCTACACCTTC. Its translation: CASSLWMDRYTF.

This clone was detected only once. The chain uses TRBV4-2 and TRBJ2-7; TRBD1 or TRBD2 may be the D gene (5 bases each). The V gene's germline CDR1 is LGHNA and CDR2 YNFKEQ. This CDR3 contains 14 residues. V was shortened by 4 bases and J by 4 bases, with 14 bases between the two germline ends. CDR3: CASSRLGPSYEQYF. Here the CDR3 DNA reads TGTGCCAGCAGCCGACTGGGACCTAGTTACGAGCAGTACTTC.

The J gene is TRBJ1-1, the V gene TRBV4-3; no reliable D call. Germline CDR1 is LGHNA and CDR2 is YSLEER. This CDR3 is built from 14 residues. V lost 1 base to trimming and J lost 0 bases, with 6 bases between them. The CDR3 loop is CASSQGILNTEAFF. DNA for the CDR3: TGCGCCAGCAGCCAAGGGATCTTGAACACTGAAGCTTTCTTT.

The chain links TRBV5-1 to TRBJ1-6, with 7 bases aligning to TRBD1. Unmatched junction bases numbered 6, after V lost 0 bases and J lost 12 bases. From germline, CDR1 is SGHRS and CDR2 YFSETQ. This CDR3 is 14 amino acids long. The CDR3 coding sequence is TGCGCCAGCAGCTTGGGACAGGGCATTGGACCCCTCCACTTT. As protein: CASSLGQGIGPLHF.

The rearrangement links TRBV20-1 to TRBJ2-1; 9 positions agree with TRBD2. With 3 bases clipped from V and 14 bases from J, the junction kept 5 bases outside the gene matches. The CDR3 contains 11 residues. Germline-derived CDR1 and CDR2 are DFQATT and SNEGSKA (reference sequence). CDR3 nucleotides: TGCAGTGCTAGTCTAGCGGGGAGGAAGTTCTTC. This gives the protein CSASLAGRKFF.

This clone has only one observation. This sequence joins TRBV7-9 and TRBJ2-7, with a tentative D call TRBD1 (5 bases). CDR1 SEHNR and CDR2 FQNEAQ come from the germline V gene (reference sequence). The CDR3 contains 13 residues. Trimming stripped 5 bases from V and 2 bases from J, with 10 bases between. The CDR3 DNA reads TGTGCCAGCAGCGAGGACAACGCCTACGAGCAGTACTTC. Translated, it gives CASSEDNAYEQYF.

V usage is TRBV11-3 and J usage is TRBJ2-7; D tentatively fits TRBD1 or TRBD2 (5 bases each). Trimming stripped 6 bases from V and 6 bases from J, with 18 bases between. Germline values: CDR1 SGHNT, CDR2 YENEEA. The CDR3 has 14 amino acids. The CDR3 loop reads CASSQGPAIGEQYF. In DNA form, the CDR3 reads TGTGCCAGCAGTCAGGGACCGGCGATAGGCGAGCAGTACTTC.

V usage is TRBV7-9 and J usage is TRBJ1-1, with D possibly TRBD1 on 6 matching bases. Trimming took 7 bases from V and 8 from J, leaving 8 bases between them. In germline, CDR1 is SEHNR, CDR2 FQNEAQ (reference sequence). This CDR3 region has 10 residues. For the CDR3, the DNA is TGTGCCAGCATAGGGACAGAAGCTTTCTTT. This sequence encodes CASIGTEAFF.

The chain combines TRBV28 with TRBJ2-7; 10 bases are shared with TRBD2. With 1 base clipped from V and 4 bases from J, the junction kept 7 bases outside the gene matches. This CDR3 is 16 amino acids long. Germline assignment: CDR1 MDHEN and CDR2 SYDVKM. The CDR3 protein is CASSLLGSGGSYEQYF. The DNA of the CDR3 is TGTGCCAGCAGTTTATTGGGTAGCGGGGGGAGTTACGAGCAGTACTTC.

The rearrangement uses TRBV6-1 and TRBJ1-3; unclear D gene. The germline gives CDR1 MNHNS, CDR2 SASEGT. V was pared by 4 bases and J by 0 bases, with 7 bases between. The CDR3 runs 14 residues. CDR3 DNA sequence: TGTGCCAGCAGTGCACGGAGCTCTGGAAACACCATATATTTT. This codes for CASSARSSGNTIYF.

The chain employs TRBV5-4 and TRBJ1-1; TRBD1 is a possible D gene (6 bases). Germline CDR1 and CDR2: SGHNT and YYREEE (reference sequence). There are 15 residues in the CDR3. V was cut by 1 base and J by 4 bases, with 14 bases left in between. The CDR3 loop reads CASSLPKQGFTEAFF. In DNA, the CDR3 is TGTGCCAGCAGCTTGCCAAAACAGGGTTTCACTGAAGCTTTCTTT.

The gene calls are TRBV10-2 and TRBJ1-6; possible D gene TRBD1, 6 bases. Trimming left V 7 bases short and J 8 bases short, with 12 bases between. The germline CDR1 and CDR2 sequences are WSHSY and SAAADI. This CDR3 contains 13 residues. CDR3 protein: CASKHRDYSPLHF. The DNA for the CDR3 is TGCGCCAGCAAGCACAGGGACTATTCACCCCTCCACTTT.

This chain connects TRBV4-1 to TRBJ1-4; TRBD1 agrees at 8 bases. The V and J ends lost 4 bases and 10 bases, in that order; junction bases with no gene match: 8. Germline assignment: CDR1 MGHRA and CDR2 YSYEKL. The CDR3 is 14 amino acids. CDR3 loop: CASSLSDREVKLFF. CDR3 bases: TGCGCCAGCAGCCTTTCGGACAGGGAGGTAAAACTGTTTTTT.

This clone was seen only once. The chain employs TRBV7-3 and TRBJ1-6; D ambiguous. The CDR3 runs to 16 residues. Trimming stripped 5 bases from V and 2 bases from J, with 13 bases between. Germline CDR1 and CDR2: SGHTA and FQGTGA. The CDR3 reads CASSLASVTYNSPLHF. CDR3 coding DNA: TGTGCCAGCAGCCTCGCATCAGTAACCTATAATTCACCCCTCCACTTT.

The chain employs TRBV19 and TRBJ1-5, with TRBD1 as a possible D gene (5 bases). The V gene lost 3 bases and the J gene lost 5 bases, with 11 bases spanning the gap. Germline CDR1 is LNHDA and CDR2 is SQIVND (reference sequence). This CDR3 has 14 residues. The CDR3 bases are TGTGCCAGTAGTATGCTGGCAGGGCATCAGCCCCAGCATTTT. Amino acids: CASSMLAGHQPQHF.

The chain carries TRBV4-1 and TRBJ2-7; D possibly corresponds to TRBD2 (6 bases). Germline V gene sequence: CDR1 MGHRA, CDR2 YSYEKL. The CDR3 covers 16 residues. Trimming took 3 bases from V and 4 from J, leaving 19 bases between them. The CDR3 nucleotides are TGCGCCAGCAGCCATCAACCCGGGACTCCGGTGTACGAGCAGTACTTC. Its translation: CASSHQPGTPVYEQYF.

This chain uses TRBV19 with TRBJ1-1; D possibly corresponds to TRBD1 (6 bases). This CDR3 comprises 13 residues. Germline V gives CDR1 LNHDA, CDR2 SQIVND (reference sequence). V was trimmed by 10 bases and J by 1 base, leaving 13 bases between them. DNA of the CDR3: TGTGCCACTAAAGGGGGACAGAACACTGAAGCTTTCTTT. This codes for CATKGGQNTEAFF.

The chain joins TRBV7-8 to TRBJ1-5; 7 nucleotides align to TRBD1. Germline V lookup: CDR1 SGHVS, CDR2 FQNEAQ. CDR3 length: 18 amino acids. Unmatched junction bases numbered 18, after V lost 4 bases and J lost 6 bases. The CDR3 loop reads CASSSALDRAGFVQPQHF. CDR3 in DNA: TGTGCCAGCAGCTCCGCCCTTGACAGGGCGGGTTTCGTTCAGCCCCAGCATTTT.